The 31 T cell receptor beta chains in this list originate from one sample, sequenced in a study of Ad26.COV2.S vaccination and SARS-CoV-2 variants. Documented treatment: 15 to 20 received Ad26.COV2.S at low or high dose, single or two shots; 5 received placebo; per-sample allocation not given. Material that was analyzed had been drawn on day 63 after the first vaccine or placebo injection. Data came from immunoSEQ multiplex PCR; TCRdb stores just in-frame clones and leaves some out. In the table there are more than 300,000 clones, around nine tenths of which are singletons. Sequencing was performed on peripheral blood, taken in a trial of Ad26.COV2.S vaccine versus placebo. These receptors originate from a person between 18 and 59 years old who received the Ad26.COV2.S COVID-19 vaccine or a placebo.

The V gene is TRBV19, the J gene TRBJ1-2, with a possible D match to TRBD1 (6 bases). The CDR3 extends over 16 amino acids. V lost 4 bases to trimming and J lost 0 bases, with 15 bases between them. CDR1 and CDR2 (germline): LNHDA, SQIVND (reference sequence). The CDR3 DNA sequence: TGTGCCAGTAGTACCTTTTCCCGGGACACTAACTATGGCTACACCTTC. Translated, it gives CASSTFSRDTNYGYTF.

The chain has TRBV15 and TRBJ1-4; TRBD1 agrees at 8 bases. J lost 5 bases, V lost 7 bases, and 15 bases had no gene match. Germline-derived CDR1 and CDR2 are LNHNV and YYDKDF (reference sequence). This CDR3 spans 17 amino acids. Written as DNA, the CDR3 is TGTGCCACCACCCTAGTACTTGGGACAGGAGTCAATGAAAAACTGTTTTTT. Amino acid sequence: CATTLVLGTGVNEKLFF.

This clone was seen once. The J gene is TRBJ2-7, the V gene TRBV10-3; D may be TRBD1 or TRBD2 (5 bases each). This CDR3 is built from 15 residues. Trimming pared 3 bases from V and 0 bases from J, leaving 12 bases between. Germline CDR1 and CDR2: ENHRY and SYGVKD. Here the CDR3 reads CAISDGGGVSYEQYF. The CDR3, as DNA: TGTGCCATCAGTGACGGTGGGGGAGTCTCCTACGAGCAGTACTTC.

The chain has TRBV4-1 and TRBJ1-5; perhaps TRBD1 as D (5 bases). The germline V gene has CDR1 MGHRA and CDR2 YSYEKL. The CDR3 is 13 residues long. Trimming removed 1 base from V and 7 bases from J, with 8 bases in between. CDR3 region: CASSQAGGQPQHF. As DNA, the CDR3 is TGCGCCAGCAGCCAAGCGGGGGGGCAGCCCCAGCATTTT.

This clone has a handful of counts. For the CDR3, the DNA is TGTGCCAGCAGCCAAACAGGGATGAGGACTGAAGCTTTCTTT. It is translated as CASSQTGMRTEAFF. The rearrangement links TRBV27 to TRBJ1-1; a weak D match, TRBD1 (6 bases). The CDR3 consists of 14 residues. Germline CDR1 reads MNHEY; CDR2 reads SMNVEV (reference sequence). Deletions cut 6 bases from V and 5 bases from J, with 16 bases between.

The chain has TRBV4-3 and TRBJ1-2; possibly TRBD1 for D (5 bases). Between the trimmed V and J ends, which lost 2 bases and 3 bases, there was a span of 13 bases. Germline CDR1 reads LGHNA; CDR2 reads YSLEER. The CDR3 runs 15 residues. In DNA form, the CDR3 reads TGCGCCAGCAGCCAACTCAGGGAGATTGACTATGGCTACACCTTC. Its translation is CASSQLREIDYGYTF.

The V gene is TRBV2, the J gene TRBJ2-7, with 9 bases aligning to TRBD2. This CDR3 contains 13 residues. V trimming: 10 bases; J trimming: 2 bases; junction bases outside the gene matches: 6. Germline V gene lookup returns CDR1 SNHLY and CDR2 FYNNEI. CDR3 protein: CAIATSGTYEQYF. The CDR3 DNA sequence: TGTGCCATCGCGACTAGCGGAACCTACGAGCAGTACTTC.

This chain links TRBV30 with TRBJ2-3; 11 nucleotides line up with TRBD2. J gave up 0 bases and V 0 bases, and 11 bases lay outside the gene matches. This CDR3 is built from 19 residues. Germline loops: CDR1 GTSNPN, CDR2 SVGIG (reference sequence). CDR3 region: CAWSVLRRTSGRSTDTQYF. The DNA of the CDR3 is TGTGCCTGGAGTGTACTAAGGAGGACTAGCGGGCGGAGCACAGATACGCAGTATTTT.

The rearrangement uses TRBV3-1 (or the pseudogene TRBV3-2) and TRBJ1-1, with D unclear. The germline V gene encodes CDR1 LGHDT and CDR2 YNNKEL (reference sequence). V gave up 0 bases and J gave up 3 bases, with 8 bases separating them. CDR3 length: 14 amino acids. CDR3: CASSQDSGYTEAFF. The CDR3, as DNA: TGTGCCAGCAGCCAAGATTCCGGGTACACTGAAGCTTTCTTT.

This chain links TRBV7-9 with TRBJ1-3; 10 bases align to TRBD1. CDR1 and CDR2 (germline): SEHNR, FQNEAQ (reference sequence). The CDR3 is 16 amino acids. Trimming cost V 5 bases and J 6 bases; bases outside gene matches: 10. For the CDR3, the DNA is TGTGCCAGCAGCCAAAAGGACAGGGGGTACGCAAACACCATATATTTT. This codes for CASSQKDRGYANTIYF.

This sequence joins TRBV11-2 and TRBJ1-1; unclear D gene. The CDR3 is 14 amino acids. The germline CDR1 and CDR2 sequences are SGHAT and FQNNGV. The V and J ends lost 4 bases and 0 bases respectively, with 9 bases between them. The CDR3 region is CASSWGFMNTEAFF. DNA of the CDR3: TGTGCCAGCAGCTGGGGTTTCATGAACACTGAAGCTTTCTTT.

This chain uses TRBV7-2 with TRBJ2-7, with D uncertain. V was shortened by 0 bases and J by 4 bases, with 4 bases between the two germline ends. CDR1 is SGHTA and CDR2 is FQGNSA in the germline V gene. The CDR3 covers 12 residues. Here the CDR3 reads CASSLARYEQYF. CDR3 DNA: TGTGCCAGCAGCTTAGCGAGATACGAGCAGTACTTC.

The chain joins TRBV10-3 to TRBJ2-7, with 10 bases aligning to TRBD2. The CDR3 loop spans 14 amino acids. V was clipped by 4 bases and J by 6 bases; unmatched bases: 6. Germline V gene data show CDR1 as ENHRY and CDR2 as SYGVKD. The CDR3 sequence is CAISGTSGLGEQYF. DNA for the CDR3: TGTGCCATCAGTGGGACTAGCGGCCTCGGCGAGCAGTACTTC.

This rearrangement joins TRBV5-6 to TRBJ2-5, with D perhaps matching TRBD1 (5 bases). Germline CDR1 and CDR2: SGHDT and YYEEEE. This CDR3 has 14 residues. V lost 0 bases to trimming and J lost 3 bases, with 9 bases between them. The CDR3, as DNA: TGTGCCAGCAGCTTGGCACCCAGGGAAGAGACCCAGTACTTC. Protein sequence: CASSLAPREETQYF. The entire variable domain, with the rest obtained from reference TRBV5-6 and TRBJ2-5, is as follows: DAGVTQSPTHLIKTRGQQVTLRCSPKSGHDTVSWYQQALGQGPQFIFQYYEEEERQRGNFPDRFSGHQFPNYSSELNVNALLLGDSALYLCASSLAPREETQYFGPGTRLLVL.

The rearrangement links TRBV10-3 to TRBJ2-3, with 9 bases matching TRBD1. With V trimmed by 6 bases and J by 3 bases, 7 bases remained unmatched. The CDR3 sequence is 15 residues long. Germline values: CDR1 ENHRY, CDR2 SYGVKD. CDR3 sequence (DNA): TGTGCCATCAGCAGGACAGGGGAGGGTACAGATACGCAGTATTTT. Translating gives CAISRTGEGTDTQYF.

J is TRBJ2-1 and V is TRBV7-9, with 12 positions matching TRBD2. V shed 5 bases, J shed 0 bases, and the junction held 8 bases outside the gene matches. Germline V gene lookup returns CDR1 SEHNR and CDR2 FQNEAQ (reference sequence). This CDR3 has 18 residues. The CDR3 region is CASSPRTSGTSSYNEQFF. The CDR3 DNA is TGTGCCAGCAGCCCCAGGACTAGCGGGACAAGCTCCTACAATGAGCAGTTCTTC.

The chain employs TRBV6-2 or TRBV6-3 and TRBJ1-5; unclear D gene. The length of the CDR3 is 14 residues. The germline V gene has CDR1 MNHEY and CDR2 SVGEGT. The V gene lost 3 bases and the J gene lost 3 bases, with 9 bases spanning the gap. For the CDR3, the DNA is TGTGCCAGCAGTTATCAGTCTTCCAATCAGCCCCAGCATTTT. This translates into CASSYQSSNQPQHF.

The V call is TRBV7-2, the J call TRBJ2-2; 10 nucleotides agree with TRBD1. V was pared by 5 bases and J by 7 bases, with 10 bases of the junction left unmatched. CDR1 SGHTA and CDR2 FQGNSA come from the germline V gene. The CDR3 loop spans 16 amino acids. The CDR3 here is CASSPGDRGGSGELFF. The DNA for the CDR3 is TGTGCCAGCAGCCCAGGGGACAGGGGCGGGAGCGGGGAGCTGTTTTTT. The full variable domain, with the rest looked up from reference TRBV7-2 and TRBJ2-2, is GAGVSQSPSNKVTEKGKDVELRCDPISGHTALYWYRQSLGQGLEFLIYFQGNSAPDKSGLPSDRFSAERTGGSVSTLTIQRTQQEDSAVYLCASSPGDRGGSGELFFGEGSRLTVL.

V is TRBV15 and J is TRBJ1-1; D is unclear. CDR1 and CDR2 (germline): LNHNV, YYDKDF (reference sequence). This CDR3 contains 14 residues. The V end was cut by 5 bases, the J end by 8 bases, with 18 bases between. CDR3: CATSPLAEAREAFF. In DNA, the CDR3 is TGTGCCACCAGCCCTCTCGCGGAGGCCCGGGAAGCTTTCTTT.

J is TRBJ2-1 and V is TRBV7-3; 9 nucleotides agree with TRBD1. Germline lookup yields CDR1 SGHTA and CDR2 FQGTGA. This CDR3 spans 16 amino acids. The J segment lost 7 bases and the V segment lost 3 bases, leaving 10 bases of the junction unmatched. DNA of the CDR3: TGTGCCAGCAGCTTCCTGGACAGGGGTCCGTTTAATGAGCAGTTCTTC. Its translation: CASSFLDRGPFNEQFF. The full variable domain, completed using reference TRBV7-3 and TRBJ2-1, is GAGVSQTPSNKVTEKGKYVELRCDPISGHTALYWYRQSLGQGPEFLIYFQGTGAADDSGLPNDRFFAVRPEGSVSTLKIQRTERGDSAVYLCASSFLDRGPFNEQFFGPGTRLTVL.

The CDR3 bases are TGCGCCAGCAGCCTCCGGGCCTATAATGAAAAACTGTTTTTT. Protein product: CASSLRAYNEKLFF. The V and J genes are TRBV4-1 and TRBJ1-4, with unresolved D. Trimming removed 4 bases from V and 4 bases from J, with 10 bases in between. The CDR3 is 14 residues long. The germline V gene encodes CDR1 MGHRA and CDR2 YSYEKL.

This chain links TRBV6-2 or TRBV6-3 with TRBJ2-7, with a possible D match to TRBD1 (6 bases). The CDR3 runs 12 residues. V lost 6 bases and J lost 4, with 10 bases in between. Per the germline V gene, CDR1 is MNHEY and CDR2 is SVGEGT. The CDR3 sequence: CASSLQGYEQYF. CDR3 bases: TGTGCCAGCAGCCTACAGGGTTACGAGCAGTACTTC.

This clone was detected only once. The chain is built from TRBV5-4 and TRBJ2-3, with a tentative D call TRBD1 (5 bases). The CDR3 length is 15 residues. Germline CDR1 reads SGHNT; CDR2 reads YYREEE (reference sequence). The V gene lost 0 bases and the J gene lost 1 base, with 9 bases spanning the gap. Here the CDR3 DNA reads TGTGCCAGCAGCTTGGGGTTAGGGGGCACAGATACGCAGTATTTT. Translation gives CASSLGLGGTDTQYF.

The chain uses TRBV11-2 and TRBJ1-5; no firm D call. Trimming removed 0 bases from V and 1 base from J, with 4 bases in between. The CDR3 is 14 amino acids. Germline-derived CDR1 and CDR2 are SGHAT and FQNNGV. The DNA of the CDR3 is TGTGCCAGCAGCTTAGACCAAAGCAATCAGCCCCAGCATTTT. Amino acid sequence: CASSLDQSNQPQHF.

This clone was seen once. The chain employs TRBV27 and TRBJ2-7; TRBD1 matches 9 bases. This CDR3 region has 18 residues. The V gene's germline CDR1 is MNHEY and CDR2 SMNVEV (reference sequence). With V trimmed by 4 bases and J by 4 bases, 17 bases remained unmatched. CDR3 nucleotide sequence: TGTGCCAGCAGTTCGCAGGACAGGGGAAGTGGGGGGACGTACGAGCAGTACTTC. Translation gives CASSSQDRGSGGTYEQYF.

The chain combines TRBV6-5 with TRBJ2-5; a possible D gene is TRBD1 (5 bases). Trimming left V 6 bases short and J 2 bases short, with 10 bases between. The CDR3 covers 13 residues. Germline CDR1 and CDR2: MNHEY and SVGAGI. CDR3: CASRQAIQETQYF. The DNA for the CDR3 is TGTGCCAGCAGACAGGCTATACAAGAGACCCAGTACTTC.

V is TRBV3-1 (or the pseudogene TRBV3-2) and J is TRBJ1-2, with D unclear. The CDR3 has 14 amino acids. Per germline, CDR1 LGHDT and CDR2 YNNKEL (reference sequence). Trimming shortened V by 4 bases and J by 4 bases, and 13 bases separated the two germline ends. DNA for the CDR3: TGTGCCAGCAGCCGCCCGGGTGCGCTCTATGGCTACACCTTC. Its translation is CASSRPGALYGYTF.

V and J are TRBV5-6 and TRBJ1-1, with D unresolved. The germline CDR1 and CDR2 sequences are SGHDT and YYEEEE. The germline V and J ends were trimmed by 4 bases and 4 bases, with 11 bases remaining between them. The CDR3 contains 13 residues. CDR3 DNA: TGTGCCAGCAGCCGTAGCAGTGTCACTGAAGCTTTCTTT. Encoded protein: CASSRSSVTEAFF.

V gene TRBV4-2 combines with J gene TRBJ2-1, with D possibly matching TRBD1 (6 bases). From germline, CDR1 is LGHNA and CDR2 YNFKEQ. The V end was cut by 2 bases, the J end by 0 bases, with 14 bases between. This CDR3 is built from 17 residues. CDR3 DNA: TGTGCCAGCAGCCAACGACCCGGGACACCCTCCTACAATGAGCAGTTCTTC. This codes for CASSQRPGTPSYNEQFF.

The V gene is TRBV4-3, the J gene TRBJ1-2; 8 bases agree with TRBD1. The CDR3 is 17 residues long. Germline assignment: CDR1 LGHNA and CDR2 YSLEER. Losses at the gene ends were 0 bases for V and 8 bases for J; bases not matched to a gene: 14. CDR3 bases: TGCGCCAGCAGCCAAGATGCGACAGGGGCCTCCCTATGGGGCTACACCTTC. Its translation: CASSQDATGASLWGYTF.

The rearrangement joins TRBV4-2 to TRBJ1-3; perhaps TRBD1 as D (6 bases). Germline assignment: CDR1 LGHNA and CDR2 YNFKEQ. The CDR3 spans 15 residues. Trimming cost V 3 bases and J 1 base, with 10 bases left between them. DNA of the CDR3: TGTGCCAGCAGCCACCCGACAGGATCTGGAAACACCATATATTTT. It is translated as CASSHPTGSGNTIYF.